What follows are 15 T cell receptor beta chains derived from one specimen sequenced in a study of shared clonotypes between healthy human individuals. TCRdb's table, derived via immunoSEQ multiplex PCR, lists solely in-frame clones and lacks some. The sample has approximately 2.5 million clones, around 90% seen once; the top ten hold 0.13% to 0.15%. The sequencing sample was made of naive CD4+ T cells sorted from blood. Subset in this sample: CD45RA+ positively selected. The receptors were gathered from a young man in good health.

The J gene is TRBJ2-1, the V gene TRBV7-3; a possible D gene is TRBD1 (7 bases). Trimming pared 4 bases from V and 7 bases from J, leaving 20 bases between. Germline assignment: CDR1 SGHTA and CDR2 FQGTGA. CDR3 length: 16 residues. CDR3 in DNA: TGTGCCAGCAGCTCCCATTCAGGGGGGAACGGGAATGAGCAGTTCTTC. It yields the protein CASSSHSGGNGNEQFF. Based on the CDR3 plus reference TRBV7-3 and TRBJ2-1, the full variable domain is GAGVSQTPSNKVTEKGKYVELRCDPISGHTALYWYRQSLGQGPEFLIYFQGTGAADDSGLPNDRFFAVRPEGSVSTLKIQRTERGDSAVYLCASSSHSGGNGNEQFFGPGTRLTVL.

The chain links TRBV2 to TRBJ2-2; D ambiguous. The CDR3 extends over 13 amino acids. V was clipped by 10 bases and J by 0 bases, with 9 bases between them. Germline loops: CDR1 SNHLY, CDR2 FYNNEI. CDR3 protein: CATNSANTGELFF. The CDR3 DNA sequence: TGTGCCACAAACAGCGCGAACACCGGGGAGCTGTTTTTT.

This CDR3 is CASSQPGNTIYF. The CDR3 coding sequence is TGTGCCAGCAGCCAACCTGGAAACACCATATATTTT. The chain couples TRBV27 to TRBJ1-3, with no clear D. This CDR3 comprises 12 residues. V was clipped by 6 bases and J by 2 bases, with 5 bases between them. Germline V lookup: CDR1 MNHEY, CDR2 SMNVEV (reference sequence).

This sequence joins TRBV30 and TRBJ2-5; weak D call: TRBD2 (5 bases). The CDR3 extends over 17 amino acids. The V gene lost 4 bases and the J gene lost 5 bases, with 26 bases spanning the gap. Germline V gives CDR1 GTSNPN, CDR2 SVGIG (reference sequence). CDR3 in amino acids: CAWTPRWGASSLETQYF. The CDR3 DNA sequence: TGTGCCTGGACACCCAGGTGGGGAGCTAGTTCATTGGAGACCCAGTACTTC.

The chain recombines TRBV11-2 with TRBJ2-4; D gene ambiguous. This CDR3 has 16 residues. Germline V gene sequence: CDR1 SGHAT, CDR2 FQNNGV. Trimming removed 0 bases at V and 0 bases at J, with 9 bases between. The CDR3 bases are TGTGCCAGCAGCTTAGACCCCATACTAGCCAAAAACATTCAGTACTTC. Encoded protein: CASSLDPILAKNIQYF.

The CDR3 spells CASSFVAGAYNEQFF. CDR3 DNA sequence: TGTGCCAGCAGCTTCGTAGCGGGAGCCTACAATGAGCAGTTCTTC. The chain carries TRBV5-6 and TRBJ2-1, with 9 positions matching TRBD2. The CDR3 is made up of 15 amino acids. CDR1 and CDR2 from the germline V gene are SGHDT and YYEEEE. V lost 2 bases, J lost 2 bases, and 2 bases stayed unmatched.

J is TRBJ2-7 and V is TRBV18, with D perhaps being TRBD1 or TRBD2 (6 bases each). The length of the CDR3 is 14 residues. Trimming removed 2 bases at V and 2 bases at J, with 10 bases between. The germline V gene encodes CDR1 KGHSH and CDR2 LQKENI. The DNA of the CDR3 is TGTGCCAGCTCACCAAAGGGGGGAACCTACGAGCAGTACTTC. Translating it yields CASSPKGGTYEQYF.

The count of this clone is one. This chain joins TRBV11-2 and TRBJ2-5; 7 bases line up with TRBD1. Unmatched junction bases numbered 12, after V lost 4 bases and J lost 4 bases. This CDR3 contains 16 residues. Looked up from germline, CDR1 is SGHAT and CDR2 is FQNNGV. CDR3 residues: CASSSTGAIGGETQYF. In nucleotides, the CDR3 is TGTGCCAGCAGCTCCACAGGGGCTATTGGAGGAGAGACCCAGTACTTC.

This clone has more than one count but fewer than ten. The gene calls are TRBV21-1 and TRBJ1-4; TRBD1, the D gene given by the table, was not confirmed from the DNA. TRBV21-1 is an annotated pseudogene. The CDR3 covers 12 residues. CDR3 sequence: CASTRTNEKLFF. The CDR3 nucleotides read TGTGCCAGCACCAGGACTAATGAAAAACTGTTTTTT.

The rearrangement joins TRBV19 to TRBJ2-5, with 9 positions matching TRBD2. With 6 bases clipped from V and 5 bases from J, the junction kept 10 bases outside the gene matches. Germline V gene sequence: CDR1 LNHDA, CDR2 SQIVND (reference sequence). The CDR3 runs 15 residues. The CDR3 DNA sequence: TGTGCCAGTAGCCTTAGCGGGGGCCCGTGGGAGACCCAGTACTTC. Translating gives CASSLSGGPWETQYF.

This clone was counted a single time. CDR3 nucleotide sequence: TGTGCCAGCTCACTCGGGACGGTGGCGGGGGAGCTGTTTTTT. This translates into CASSLGTVAGELFF. V usage is TRBV18 and J usage is TRBJ2-2, with D tentatively TRBD1 or TRBD2 (5 bases each). The CDR3 is 14 amino acids. V was clipped by 4 bases and J by 8 bases, with 14 bases between them. CDR1 and CDR2 (germline): KGHSH, LQKENI.

This clone has a single count. The CDR3 DNA reads as TGTGCCAGCAGCCCGGACAGGGGTCGGGAGCAGTTCTTC. Translating gives CASSPDRGREQFF. The rearrangement uses TRBV7-9 and TRBJ2-1; 9 nucleotides align to TRBD1. This CDR3 comprises 13 residues. After removal of 5 bases from V and 10 bases from J, the junction contained 6 bases not matched to a gene. The germline V gene encodes CDR1 SEHNR and CDR2 FQNEAQ (reference sequence). Full variable domain (remainder filled in from reference TRBV7-9 and TRBJ2-1): DTGVSQNPRHKITKRGQNVTFRCDPISEHNRLYWYRQTLGQGPEFLTYFQNEAQLEKSRLLSDRFSAERPKGSFSTLEIQRTEQGDSAMYLCASSPDRGREQFFGPGTRLTVL.

This clone has only one observation. This rearrangement joins TRBV14 to TRBJ1-4; TRBD1 matches 7 bases. The CDR3 length is 16 residues. Germline trimming cut 3 bases from V and 3 bases from J; bases unmatched to any gene: 7. The germline gives CDR1 SGHDN, CDR2 FVKESK. The CDR3 nucleotides read TGTGCCAGCAGCCAGATCACAGGGGCCCCTAATGAAAAACTGTTTTTT. Translating gives CASSQITGAPNEKLFF.

The CDR3 DNA sequence: TGTGCCAGCAGCTCAACGACCAACCCCGGCTATGGCTACACCTTC. It yields the protein CASSSTTNPGYGYTF. V and J are TRBV9 and TRBJ1-2, with D unclear. This CDR3 is 15 amino acids long. V was trimmed by 4 bases and J by 4 bases, leaving 17 bases between them. CDR1 is SGDLS and CDR2 is YYNGEE in the germline V gene.

CDR3 DNA sequence: TGTGCCAGCAGGCCCGGGACAGGGGGCTATGGCTACACCTTC. It encodes CASRPGTGGYGYTF. V and J are TRBV5-8 and TRBJ1-2; 11 positions agree with TRBD1. The ends lost 5 bases at V and 4 bases at J; junction bases unmatched: 4. The CDR3 is 14 amino acids. CDR1 is SGHTS and CDR2 is YDEGEE in the germline V gene.